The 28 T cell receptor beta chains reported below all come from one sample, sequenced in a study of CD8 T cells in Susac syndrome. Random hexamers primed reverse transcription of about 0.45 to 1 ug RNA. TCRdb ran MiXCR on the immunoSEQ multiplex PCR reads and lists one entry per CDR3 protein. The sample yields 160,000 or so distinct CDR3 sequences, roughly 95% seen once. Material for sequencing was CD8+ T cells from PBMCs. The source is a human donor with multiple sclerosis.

CDR3 DNA sequence: TGTGCCAGTAACGAGGGGCGATCTTCCTATGGCTACACCTTC. This codes for CASNEGRSSYGYTF. J is TRBJ1-2 and V is TRBV19; D is possibly TRBD1 (5 bases). From germline, CDR1 is LNHDA and CDR2 SQIVND (reference sequence). The CDR3 is 14 amino acids. V was shortened by 7 bases and J by 4 bases, with 16 bases between the two germline ends.

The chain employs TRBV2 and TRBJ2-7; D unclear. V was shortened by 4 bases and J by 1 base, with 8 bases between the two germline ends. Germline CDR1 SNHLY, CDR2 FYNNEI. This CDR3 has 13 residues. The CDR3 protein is CASSGPSSYEQYV. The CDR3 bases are TGTGCCAGCAGTGGCCCGAGTTCCTACGAGCAGTACGTC.

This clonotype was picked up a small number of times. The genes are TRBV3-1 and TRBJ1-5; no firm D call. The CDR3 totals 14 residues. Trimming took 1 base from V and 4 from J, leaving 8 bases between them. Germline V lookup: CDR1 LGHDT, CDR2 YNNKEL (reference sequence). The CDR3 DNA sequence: TGTGCCAGCAGCCAAGTAAGTGGGAATCAGCCCCAGCATTTT. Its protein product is CASSQVSGNQPQHF.

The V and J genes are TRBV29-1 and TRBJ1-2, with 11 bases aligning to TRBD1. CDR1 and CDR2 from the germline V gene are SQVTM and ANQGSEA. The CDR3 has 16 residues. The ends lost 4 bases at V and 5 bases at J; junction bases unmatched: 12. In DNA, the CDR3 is TGCAGCGTTGGCGCTACAGGACAGGGGGCGCGGTATGGCTACACCTTC. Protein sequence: CSVGATGQGARYGYTF. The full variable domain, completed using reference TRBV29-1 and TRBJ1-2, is SAVISQKPSRDICQRGTSLTIQCQVDSQVTMMFWYRQQPGQSLTLIATANQGSEATYESGFVIDKFPISRPNLTFSTLTVSNMSPEDSSIYLCSVGATGQGARYGYTFGSGTRLTVV.

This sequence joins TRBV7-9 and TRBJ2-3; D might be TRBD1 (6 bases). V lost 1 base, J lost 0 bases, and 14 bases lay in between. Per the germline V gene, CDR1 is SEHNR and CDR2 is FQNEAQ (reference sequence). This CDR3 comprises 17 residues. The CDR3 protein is CASSLESTGASTDTQYF. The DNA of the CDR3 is TGTGCCAGCAGCTTAGAGTCGACAGGCGCTAGCACAGATACGCAGTATTTT.

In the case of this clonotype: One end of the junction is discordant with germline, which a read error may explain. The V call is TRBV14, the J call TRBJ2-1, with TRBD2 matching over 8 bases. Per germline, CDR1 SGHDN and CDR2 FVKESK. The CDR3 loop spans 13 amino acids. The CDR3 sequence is CASSQDIRGGTVF. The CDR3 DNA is TGCGCCAGCAGCCAAGATATTCGCGGGGGGACGGTCTTC.

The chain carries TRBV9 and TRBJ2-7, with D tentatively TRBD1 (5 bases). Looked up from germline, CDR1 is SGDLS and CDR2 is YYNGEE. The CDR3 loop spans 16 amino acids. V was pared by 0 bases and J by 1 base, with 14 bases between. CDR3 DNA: TGTGCCAGCAGCGTAGGATCAACAGGCCTGTCCTACGAGCAGTACTTC. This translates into CASSVGSTGLSYEQYF.

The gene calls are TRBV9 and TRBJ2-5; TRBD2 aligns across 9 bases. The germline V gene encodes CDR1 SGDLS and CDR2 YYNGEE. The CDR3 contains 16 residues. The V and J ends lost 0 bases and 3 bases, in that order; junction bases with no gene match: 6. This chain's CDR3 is CASSVGVTSGKETQYF. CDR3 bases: TGTGCCAGCAGCGTAGGGGTGACTAGCGGTAAAGAGACCCAGTACTTC.

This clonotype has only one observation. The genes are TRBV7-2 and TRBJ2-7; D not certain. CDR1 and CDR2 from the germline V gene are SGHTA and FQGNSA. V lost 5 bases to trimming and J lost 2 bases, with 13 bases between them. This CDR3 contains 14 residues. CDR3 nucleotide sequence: TGTGCCAGCAGCCCAGGACGAGATACCTACGAGCAGTACTTC. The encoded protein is CASSPGRDTYEQYF.

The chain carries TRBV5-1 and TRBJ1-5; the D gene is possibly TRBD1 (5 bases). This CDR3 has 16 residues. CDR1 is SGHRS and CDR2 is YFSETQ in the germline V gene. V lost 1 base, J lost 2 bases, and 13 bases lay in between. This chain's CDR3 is CASSLRLQGGNQPQHF. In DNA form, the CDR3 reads TGCGCCAGCAGCTTGCGGCTTCAGGGAGGCAATCAGCCCCAGCATTTT.

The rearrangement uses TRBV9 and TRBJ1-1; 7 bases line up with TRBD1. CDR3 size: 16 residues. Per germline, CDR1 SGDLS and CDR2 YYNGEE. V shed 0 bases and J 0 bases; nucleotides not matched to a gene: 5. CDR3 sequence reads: CASSVAAGTVNTEAFF. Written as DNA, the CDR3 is TGTGCCAGCAGCGTAGCGGCGGGGACAGTGAACACTGAAGCTTTCTTT.

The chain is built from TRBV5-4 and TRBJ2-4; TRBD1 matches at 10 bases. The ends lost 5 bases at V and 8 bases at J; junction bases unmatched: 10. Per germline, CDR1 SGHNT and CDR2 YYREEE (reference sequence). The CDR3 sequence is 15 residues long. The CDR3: CASRPGTGDLHIQYF. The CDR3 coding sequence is TGTGCCAGCAGACCCGGGACAGGGGATTTGCACATTCAGTACTTC.

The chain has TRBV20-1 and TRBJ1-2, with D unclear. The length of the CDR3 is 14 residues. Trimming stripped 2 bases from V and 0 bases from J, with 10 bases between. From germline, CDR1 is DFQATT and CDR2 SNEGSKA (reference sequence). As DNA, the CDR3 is TGCAGTGCTAGAAGTCCAGACTCTAACTATGGCTACACCTTC. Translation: CSARSPDSNYGYTF.

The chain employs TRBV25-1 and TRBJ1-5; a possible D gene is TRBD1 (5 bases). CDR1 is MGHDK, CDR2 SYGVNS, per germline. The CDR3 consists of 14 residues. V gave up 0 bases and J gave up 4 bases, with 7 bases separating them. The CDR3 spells CASSEYRQNQPQHF. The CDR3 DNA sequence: TGTGCCAGCAGTGAATACCGACAGAATCAGCCCCAGCATTTT.

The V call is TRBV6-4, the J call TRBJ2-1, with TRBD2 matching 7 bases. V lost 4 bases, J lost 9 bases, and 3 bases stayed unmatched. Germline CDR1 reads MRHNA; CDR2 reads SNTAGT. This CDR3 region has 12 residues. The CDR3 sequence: CASSVGEGEQFF. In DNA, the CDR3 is TGTGCCAGCAGTGTCGGGGAGGGTGAGCAGTTCTTC.

CDR3 bases: TGTGCCTGGATGCCGGGACAGGGGGCAGATACGCAGTATTTT. Protein product: CAWMPGQGADTQYF. This rearrangement joins TRBV30 to TRBJ2-3; 11 bases are shared with TRBD1. Germline V gene sequence: CDR1 GTSNPN, CDR2 SVGIG (reference sequence). The length of the CDR3 is 14 residues. Trimming took 4 bases from V and 4 from J; bases not matched to a gene: 4.

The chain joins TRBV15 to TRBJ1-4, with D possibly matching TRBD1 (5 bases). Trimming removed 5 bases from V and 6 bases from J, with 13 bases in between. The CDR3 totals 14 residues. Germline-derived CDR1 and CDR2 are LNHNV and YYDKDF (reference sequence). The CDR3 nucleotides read TGTGCCACCAGCTTGACTTGGGACGATGAAAAACTGTTTTTT. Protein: CATSLTWDDEKLFF.

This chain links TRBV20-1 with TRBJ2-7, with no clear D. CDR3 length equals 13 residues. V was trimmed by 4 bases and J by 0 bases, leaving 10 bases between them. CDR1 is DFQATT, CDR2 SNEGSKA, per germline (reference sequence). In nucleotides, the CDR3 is TGCAGTGCTACCGACACAAGCTCCTACGAGCAGTACTTC. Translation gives CSATDTSSYEQYF.

The CDR3 coding sequence is TGTGCCAGTAGATTGGGGGCCGGGGAGCTGTTTTTT. Its translation: CASRLGAGELFF. V usage is TRBV19 and J usage is TRBJ2-2; D possibly matches TRBD1 or TRBD2 (5 bases each). V was clipped by 6 bases and J by 6 bases, with 8 bases between them. This CDR3 contains 12 residues. Germline values: CDR1 LNHDA, CDR2 SQIVND (reference sequence).

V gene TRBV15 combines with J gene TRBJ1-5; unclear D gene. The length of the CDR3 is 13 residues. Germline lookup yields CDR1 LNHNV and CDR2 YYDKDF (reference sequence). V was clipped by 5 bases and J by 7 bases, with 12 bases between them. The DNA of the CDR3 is TGTGCCACCAGCCCTCCGTACGGGCAGCCCCAGCATTTT. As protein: CATSPPYGQPQHF.

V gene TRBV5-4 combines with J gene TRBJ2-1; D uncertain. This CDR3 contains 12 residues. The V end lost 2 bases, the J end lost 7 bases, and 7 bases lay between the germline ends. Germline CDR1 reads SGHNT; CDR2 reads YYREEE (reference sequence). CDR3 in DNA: TGTGCCAGCAGCTTCAGCGTTAATGAGCAGTTCTTC. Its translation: CASSFSVNEQFF.

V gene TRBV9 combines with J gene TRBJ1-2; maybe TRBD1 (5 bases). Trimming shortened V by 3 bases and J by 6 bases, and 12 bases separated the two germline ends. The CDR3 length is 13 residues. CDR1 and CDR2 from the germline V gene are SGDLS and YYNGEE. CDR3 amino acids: CASSEPQGHGYTF. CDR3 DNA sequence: TGTGCCAGCAGCGAACCCCAGGGACATGGCTACACCTTC.

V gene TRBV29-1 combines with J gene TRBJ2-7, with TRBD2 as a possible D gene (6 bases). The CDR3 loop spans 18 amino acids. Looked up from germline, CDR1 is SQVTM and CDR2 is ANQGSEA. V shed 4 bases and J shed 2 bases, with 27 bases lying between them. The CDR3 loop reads CSVVWVVVVAGTAYEQYF. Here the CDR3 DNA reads TGCAGCGTTGTGTGGGTGGTTGTGGTGGCGGGGACGGCCTACGAGCAGTACTTC.

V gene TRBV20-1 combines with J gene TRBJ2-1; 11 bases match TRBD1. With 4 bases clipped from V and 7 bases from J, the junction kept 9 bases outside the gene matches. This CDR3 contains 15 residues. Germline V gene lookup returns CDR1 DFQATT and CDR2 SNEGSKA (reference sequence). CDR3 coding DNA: TGCAGTGCTAATAGCCGGGACAGGGGGGATAATGAGCAGTTCTTC. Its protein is CSANSRDRGDNEQFF.

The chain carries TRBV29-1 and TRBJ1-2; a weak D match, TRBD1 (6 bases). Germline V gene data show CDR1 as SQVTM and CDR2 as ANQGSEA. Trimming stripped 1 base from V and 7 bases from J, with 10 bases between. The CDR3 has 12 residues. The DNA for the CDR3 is TGCAGCGTTGAAGGGGGGGCAGTTGGCTACACCTTC. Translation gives CSVEGGAVGYTF.

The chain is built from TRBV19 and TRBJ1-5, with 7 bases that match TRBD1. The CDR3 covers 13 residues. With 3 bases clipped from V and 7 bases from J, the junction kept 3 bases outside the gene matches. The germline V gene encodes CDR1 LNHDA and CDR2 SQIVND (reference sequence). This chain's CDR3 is CASSMTGTQPQHF. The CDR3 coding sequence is TGTGCCAGTAGTATGACAGGGACGCAGCCCCAGCATTTT.

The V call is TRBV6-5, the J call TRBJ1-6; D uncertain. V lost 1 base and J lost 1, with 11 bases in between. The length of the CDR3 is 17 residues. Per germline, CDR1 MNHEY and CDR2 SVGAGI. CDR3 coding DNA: TGTGCCAGCAGTTACTTGGGAAATGCATCCTATAATTCACCCCTCCACTTT. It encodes CASSYLGNASYNSPLHF.

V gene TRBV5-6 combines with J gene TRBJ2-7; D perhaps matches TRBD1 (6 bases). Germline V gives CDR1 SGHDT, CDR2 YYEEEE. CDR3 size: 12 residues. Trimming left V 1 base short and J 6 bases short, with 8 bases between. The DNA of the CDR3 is TGTGCCAGCAGCTTGTTAGGGGGCGAGCAGTACGTC. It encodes CASSLLGGEQYV.